One and the same sample provided the 24 T cell receptor beta chains below, sequenced in a study of T cell responses to AZD1222 COVID-19 vaccine. The repertoire was sequenced with immunoSEQ multiplex PCR; TCRdb's copy has only in-frame clones and lacks some. Of more than 85,000 clones listed, 88% are singletons. The sample consisted of peripheral blood, taken on day 0 of AZD1222 vaccination. The source of these receptors is an adult in good health.

V usage is TRBV19 and J usage is TRBJ2-2; maybe TRBD1 (6 bases). Trimming left V 4 bases short and J 0 bases short, with 9 bases between. This CDR3 has 15 amino acids. Germline loops: CDR1 LNHDA, CDR2 SQIVND (reference sequence). CDR3 DNA: TGTGCCAGTAGTAACAGGGTGGCGAACACCGGGGAGCTGTTTTTT. Amino acid sequence: CASSNRVANTGELFF.

The chain couples TRBV28 to TRBJ1-2, with D perhaps TRBD1 (5 bases). Germline assignment: CDR1 MDHEN and CDR2 SYDVKM. The CDR3 is made up of 13 amino acids. The V gene lost 8 bases and the J gene lost 5 bases, with 15 bases spanning the gap. The CDR3 protein is CASAQTAKYGYTF. In DNA form, the CDR3 reads TGTGCCAGCGCGCAGACAGCCAAGTATGGCTACACCTTC.

This chain joins TRBV4-1 and TRBJ2-2; 8 bases fit TRBD2. The CDR3 runs 16 residues. Trimming at V came to 2 bases and at J to 5 bases, leaving 7 bases not matched to a gene. The germline CDR1 and CDR2 sequences are MGHRA and YSYEKL. CDR3 region: CASSQMAGGGTGELFF. In DNA, the CDR3 is TGCGCCAGCAGCCAAATGGCGGGGGGAGGAACCGGGGAGCTGTTTTTT.

A single count supports this clone. The CDR3 nucleotides are TGTGCCAGCAGTTCCCACCTAGCTCTGGCCAAAAACATTCAGTACTTC. Its translation is CASSSHLALAKNIQYF. The chain combines TRBV6-5 with TRBJ2-4, with D tentatively TRBD2 (5 bases). V lost 4 bases and J 1 base, leaving 14 bases between the germline ends. There are 16 residues in the CDR3. CDR1 and CDR2 (germline): MNHEY, SVGAGI.

The gene calls are TRBV28 and TRBJ1-1; D might be TRBD1 (6 bases). CDR3 length equals 14 residues. V was clipped by 6 bases and J by 5 bases, with 16 bases between them. Germline V gene lookup returns CDR1 MDHEN and CDR2 SYDVKM. The CDR3 sequence: CASRPGHLGTEAFF. The CDR3 DNA reads TGTGCCAGCAGACCGGGACATCTCGGGACTGAAGCTTTCTTT.

This clone was recorded a few times. The chain recombines TRBV30 with TRBJ1-5, with D hard to call. There are 15 residues in the CDR3. The germline V and J ends were trimmed by 0 bases and 2 bases, with 11 bases remaining between them. Germline CDR1 and CDR2: GTSNPN and SVGIG (reference sequence). The CDR3 DNA follows: TGTGCCTGGAGTGTACTGGGAGATGGCAATCAGCCCCAGCATTTT. This encodes CAWSVLGDGNQPQHF.

This chain connects TRBV29-1 to TRBJ1-2; TRBD1 aligns across 8 bases. Germline-derived CDR1 and CDR2 are SQVTM and ANQGSEA. With 4 bases clipped from V and 3 bases from J, the junction kept 10 bases outside the gene matches. The CDR3 is 15 residues long. As DNA, the CDR3 is TGCAGCGTTGTATCCCCAGGGGGCGCGGACTATGGCTACACCTTC. It is translated as CSVVSPGGADYGYTF.

The chain combines TRBV5-1 with TRBJ2-2; tentatively, D is TRBD1 (6 bases). The V and J ends lost 0 bases and 0 bases respectively, with 9 bases between them. In germline, CDR1 is SGHRS, CDR2 YFSETQ. This CDR3 comprises 16 residues. The CDR3 bases are TGCGCCAGCAGCTTGGCCGCAGGGGCGAACACCGGGGAGCTGTTTTTT. Its protein product is CASSLAAGANTGELFF.

The rearrangement links TRBV6-5 to TRBJ1-1, with D possibly TRBD1 on 5 matching bases. Germline-derived CDR1 and CDR2 are MNHEY and SVGAGI. The CDR3 sequence is 14 residues long. V lost 2 bases, J lost 5 bases, and 12 bases lay in between. The CDR3 region has the DNA TGTGCCAGCAGTTACGGGCAGGGTGGGACTGAAGCTTTCTTT. It encodes CASSYGQGGTEAFF.

The V gene is TRBV7-2, the J gene TRBJ1-6, with unresolved D. The CDR3 totals 14 residues. Germline V gene sequence: CDR1 SGHTA, CDR2 FQGNSA. Trimming pared 3 bases from V and 4 bases from J, leaving 7 bases between. The CDR3 DNA follows: TGTGCCAGCAGCTTCTTCAGGTATAATTCACCCCTCCACTTT. Protein sequence: CASSFFRYNSPLHF.

This chain links TRBV5-4 with TRBJ1-2; maybe TRBD1 (5 bases). The V gene's germline CDR1 is SGHNT and CDR2 YYREEE (reference sequence). The CDR3 spans 14 residues. Trimming took off 4 bases at V and 4 bases at J, with 14 bases between the two ends. The CDR3 loop reads CASSPPRGSYGYTF. CDR3 DNA sequence: TGTGCCAGCAGCCCGCCGAGGGGATCCTATGGCTACACCTTC.

This clone was recorded once. The genes are TRBV20-1 and TRBJ1-6; a weak D match, TRBD1 (5 bases). The CDR3 runs to 16 residues. The V end lost 3 bases, the J end lost 5 bases, and 17 bases lay between the germline ends. Germline V gene data show CDR1 as DFQATT and CDR2 as SNEGSKA (reference sequence). CDR3 in amino acids: CSASLRAGWDNSPLHF. In DNA form, the CDR3 reads TGCAGTGCTAGTCTCAGGGCCGGTTGGGATAATTCACCCCTCCACTTT.

The chain carries TRBV10-2 and TRBJ1-5; TRBD1 agrees at 11 bases. V trimming: 5 bases; J trimming: 7 bases; junction bases outside the gene matches: 7. The length of the CDR3 is 15 residues. Germline CDR1 WSHSY, CDR2 SAAADI. CDR3 sequence reads: CASSPPGQGGQPQHF. CDR3 nucleotides: TGCGCCAGCAGTCCACCGGGACAGGGGGGACAGCCCCAGCATTTT.

The CDR3 nucleotides read TGTGCCAGCAGCGTGGGACCCAGCTCCTACGAGCAGTACTTC. Translating it yields CASSVGPSSYEQYF. The V and J genes are TRBV5-4 and TRBJ2-7; possibly TRBD1 or TRBD2 for D (5 bases each). CDR1 and CDR2 from the germline V gene are SGHNT and YYREEE (reference sequence). V lost 4 bases and J 0 bases, leaving 11 bases between the germline ends. The CDR3 is 14 residues long.

In regard to this clone: The junction and the germline gene differ at one end; a read error may be behind it. This chain joins TRBV5-4 and TRBJ1-1; TRBD1 matches 7 bases. CDR1 and CDR2 (germline): SGHNT, YYREEE (reference sequence). This CDR3 contains 13 residues. Written as DNA, the CDR3 is TGTGCCGGCAGGGACAGACGGAACACTGAAGCTTTCTTT. Its protein product is CAGRDRRNTEAFF. Full variable domain (missing parts from reference TRBV5-4 and TRBJ1-1): ETGVTQSPTHLIKTRGQQVTLRCSSQSGHNTVSWYQQALGQGPQFIFQYYREEENGRGNFPPRFSGLQFPNYSSELNVNALELDDSALYLCAGRDRRNTEAFFGQGTRLTVV.

The chain recombines TRBV6-5 with TRBJ1-1; unclear D gene. The V end lost 7 bases, the J end lost 2 bases, and 8 bases lay between the germline ends. The CDR3 covers 12 residues. Germline lookup yields CDR1 MNHEY and CDR2 SVGAGI. CDR3 coding DNA: TGTGCCAGCACCCGAGCAAACACTGAAGCTTTCTTT. Residues: CASTRANTEAFF.

V usage is TRBV21-1 and J usage is TRBJ1-2; TRBD1 is taken as the D call from the table, unchecked against the DNA. TRBV21-1 is a pseudogene locus. The CDR3 runs to 12 residues. The chain's CDR3 is CASSKALLGYTF. The CDR3 DNA reads TGTGCCAGCAGCAAGGCCCTCCTTGGCTACACCTTC.

The chain has TRBV2 and TRBJ1-1; D not certain. Trimming cost V 4 bases and J 5 bases, with 11 bases left between them. CDR1 is SNHLY, CDR2 FYNNEI, per germline. The length of the CDR3 is 13 residues. CDR3 in DNA: TGTGCCAGCAGTGCCACTCTTCCTACTGAAGCTTTCTTT. It encodes CASSATLPTEAFF.

The chain joins TRBV3-1 (or the pseudogene TRBV3-2) to TRBJ1-2; D is unresolved. Germline CDR1 reads LGHDT; CDR2 reads YNNKEL (reference sequence). V lost 8 bases to trimming and J lost 3 bases, with 4 bases between them. CDR3 size: 10 residues. CDR3 amino acids: CASGDYGYTF. The CDR3 region has the DNA TGTGCCAGCGGGGACTATGGCTACACCTTC.

V gene TRBV27 combines with J gene TRBJ1-2; D is unclear. V was cut by 7 bases and J by 1 base, with 10 bases left in between. Per germline, CDR1 MNHEY and CDR2 SMNVEV (reference sequence). The CDR3 runs to 13 residues. The CDR3 loop is CASTRGLNYGYTF. The CDR3 bases are TGTGCCAGCACTCGCGGCCTTAACTATGGCTACACCTTC.

The genes are TRBV18 and TRBJ2-5; the match to TRBD1 covers 8 bases. Germline V lookup: CDR1 KGHSH, CDR2 LQKENI. The CDR3 totals 13 residues. Trimming took 3 bases from V and 5 from J; bases not matched to a gene: 2. The DNA for the CDR3 is TGTGCCAGCTCACCCCAGGGGGCTGAGACCCAGTACTTC. It translates to CASSPQGAETQYF.

The chain recombines TRBV3-1 (or the pseudogene TRBV3-2) with TRBJ2-7, with 8 bases that match TRBD2. This CDR3 comprises 13 residues. V shed 3 bases, J shed 6 bases, and the junction held 4 bases outside the gene matches. CDR1 is LGHDT and CDR2 is YNNKEL in the germline V gene (reference sequence). This chain's CDR3 is CASSQGLEVEQYF. CDR3 DNA: TGTGCCAGCAGCCAGGGACTAGAGGTCGAGCAGTACTTC.

This clone was counted a single time. The gene calls are TRBV29-1 and TRBJ1-2; tentative D call: TRBD1 (5 bases). The V end lost 5 bases, the J end lost 4 bases, and 17 bases lay between the germline ends. The CDR3 runs 14 residues. Per the germline V gene, CDR1 is SQVTM and CDR2 is ANQGSEA. CDR3 amino acids: CSVQARDRIYGYTF. As DNA, the CDR3 is TGCAGCGTTCAAGCTCGGGACCGGATCTATGGCTACACCTTC.

In regard to this clone: Other DNA sequences in the sample encode the same CDR3. This chain links TRBV7-2 with TRBJ1-3, with D hard to call. This CDR3 comprises 14 residues. Germline values: CDR1 SGHTA, CDR2 FQGNSA. With 4 bases removed from V and 0 bases from J, the gap between germline ends came to 7 bases. Written as DNA, the CDR3 is TGTGCCAGCAGCTCCCAGTCCTCTGGAAACACCATATATTTT. Its protein product is CASSSQSSGNTIYF.